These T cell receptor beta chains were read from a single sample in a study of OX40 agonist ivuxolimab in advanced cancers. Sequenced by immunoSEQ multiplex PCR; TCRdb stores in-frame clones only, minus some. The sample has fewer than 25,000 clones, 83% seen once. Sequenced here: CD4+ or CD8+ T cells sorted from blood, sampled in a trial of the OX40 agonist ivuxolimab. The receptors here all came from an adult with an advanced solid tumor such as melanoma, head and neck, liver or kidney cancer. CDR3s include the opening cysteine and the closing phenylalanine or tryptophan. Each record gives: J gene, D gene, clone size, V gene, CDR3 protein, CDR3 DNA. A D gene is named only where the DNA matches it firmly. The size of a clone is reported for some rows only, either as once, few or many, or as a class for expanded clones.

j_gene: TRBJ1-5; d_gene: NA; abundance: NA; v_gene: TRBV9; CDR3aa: CASSVGEGSGNQPQHF; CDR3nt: TGTGCCAGCAGCGTCGGGGAGGGATCAGGCAATCAGCCCCAGCATTTT
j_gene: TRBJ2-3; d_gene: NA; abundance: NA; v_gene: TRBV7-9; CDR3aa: CAITHREHKDTQYF; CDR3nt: TGTGCCATTACTCACAGGGAACATAAAGATACGCAGTATTTT
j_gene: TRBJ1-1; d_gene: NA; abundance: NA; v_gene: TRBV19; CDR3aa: CASSVSGGGNTEAFF; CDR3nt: TGTGCCAGTAGTGTCTCCGGGGGGGGGAACACTGAAGCTTTCTTT
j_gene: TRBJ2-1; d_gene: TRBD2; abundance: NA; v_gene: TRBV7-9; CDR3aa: CASRTSGGAVHEQFF; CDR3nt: TGTGCCAGCAGGACTAGCGGGGGGGCCGTCCATGAGCAGTTCTTC
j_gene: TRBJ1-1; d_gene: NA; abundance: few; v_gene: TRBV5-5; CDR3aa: CASSLSGLTSVTEAFF; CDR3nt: TGTGCCAGCAGCTTGAGCGGACTGACAAGCGTCACTGAAGCTTTCTTT
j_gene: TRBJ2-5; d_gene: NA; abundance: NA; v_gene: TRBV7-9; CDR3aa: CASSYHLSRETQYF; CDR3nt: TGTGCCAGCAGCTACCACTTATCCCGGGAGACCCAGTACTTC
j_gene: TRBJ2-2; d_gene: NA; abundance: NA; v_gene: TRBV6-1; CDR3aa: CASRERGNTGELFF; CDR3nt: TGTGCCAGCAGGGAACGGGGCAACACCGGGGAGCTGTTTTTT
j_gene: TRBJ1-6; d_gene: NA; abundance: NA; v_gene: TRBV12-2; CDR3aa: CASRPGTETYNSPLHF; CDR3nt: TGTGCAAGTCGCCCTGGGACAGAGACTTATAATTCACCCCTCCACTTT
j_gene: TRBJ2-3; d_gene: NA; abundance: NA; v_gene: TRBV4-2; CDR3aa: CASSQDQTGTSTDTQYF; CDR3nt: TGTGCCAGCAGCCAAGATCAAACGGGGACAAGCACAGATACGCAGTATTTT
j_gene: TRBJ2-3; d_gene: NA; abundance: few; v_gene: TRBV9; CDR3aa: CASSLDSPSTDTQYF; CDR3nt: TGTGCCAGCAGCCTGGACAGTCCTAGCACAGATACGCAGTATTTT
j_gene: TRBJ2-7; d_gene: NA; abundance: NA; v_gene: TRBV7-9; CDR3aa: CASSFQSERIEQYF; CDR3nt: TGTGCCAGCAGCTTCCAATCCGAGAGGATTGAGCAGTACTTC
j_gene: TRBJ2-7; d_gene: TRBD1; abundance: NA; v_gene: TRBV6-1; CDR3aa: CASSVSGTEPYEQYF; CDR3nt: TGTGCCAGCAGTGTATCCGGGACAGAACCCTACGAGCAGTACTTC
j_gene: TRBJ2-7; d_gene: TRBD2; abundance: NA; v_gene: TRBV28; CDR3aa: CASTLAGDTYEQYF; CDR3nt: TGTGCCAGCACTCTGGCGGGGGATACCTACGAGCAGTACTTC
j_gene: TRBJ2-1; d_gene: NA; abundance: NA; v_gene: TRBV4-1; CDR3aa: CASSPRGTQSSYNEQFF; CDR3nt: TGCGCCAGCAGCCCGAGAGGGACGCAGAGCTCCTACAATGAGCAGTTCTTC
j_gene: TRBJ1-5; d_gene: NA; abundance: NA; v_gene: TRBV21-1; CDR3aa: CASSKGVGGKGPNQPQHF; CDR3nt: TGTGCCAGCAGCAAAGGAGTCGGTGGTAAGGGCCCGAATCAGCCCCAGCATTTT
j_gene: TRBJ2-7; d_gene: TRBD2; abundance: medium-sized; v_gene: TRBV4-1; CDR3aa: CATGGQISYEQYF; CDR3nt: TGCGCCACGGGGGGGCAGATCTCCTACGAGCAGTACTTC
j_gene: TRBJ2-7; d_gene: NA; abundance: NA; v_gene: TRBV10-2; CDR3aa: CASGDGAPYEQYF; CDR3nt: TGCGCCAGCGGGGACGGAGCCCCCTACGAGCAGTACTTC
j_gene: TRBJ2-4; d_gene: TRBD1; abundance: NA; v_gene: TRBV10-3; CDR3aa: CAISENRGRSLLAKNIQYF; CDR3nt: TGTGCCATCAGTGAGAACAGGGGGCGTTCTCTCCTAGCCAAAAACATTCAGTACTTC
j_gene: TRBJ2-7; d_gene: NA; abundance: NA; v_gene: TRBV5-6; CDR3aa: CASSPSGDYEQYF; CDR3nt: TGTGCCAGCAGCCCGTCGGGGGACTACGAGCAGTACTTC
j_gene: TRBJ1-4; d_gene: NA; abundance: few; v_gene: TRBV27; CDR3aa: CASSLTRALGEKLFF; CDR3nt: TGTGCCAGCAGTCTAACTAGGGCTTTGGGTGAAAAACTGTTTTTT